Listed below are T cell receptor beta chains from one sample, sequenced in a study of control samples from healthy donors and cancer patients. Generated by immunoSEQ multiplex PCR, the TCRdb table keeps only in-frame clones and is missing some. This sample carries some 15,000 clones, 90% to 95% of them seen once, and the ten largest clones take around 15%. Sequences were obtained from PBMCs. These receptors originate from an elderly man with lung cancer. The CDR3 runs from the conserved cysteine through the conserved F or W. A D gene is named only where the DNA matches it firmly. The size of a clone is reported for some rows only, either as once, few or many, or as a class for expanded clones.

d_gene: .; v_gene: TRBV5-8; j_gene: TRBJ2-7; abundance: once; CDR3nt: TGTGCCAGCAGCTTCGGGGCGGGGAGCTCCTACGAGCAGTACTTC; CDR3aa: CASSFGAGSSYEQYF
d_gene: TRBD1; v_gene: TRBV20-1; j_gene: TRBJ1-1; abundance: .; CDR3nt: TGCAGTGCGGGACAGGGCACCCTTTTCTTT; CDR3aa: CSAGQGTLFF
d_gene: .; v_gene: TRBV5-1; j_gene: TRBJ2-1; abundance: .; CDR3nt: TGCGCCAGCAGCTTAATGGGGGGTCCCAATTCCTACAATGAGCAGTTCTTC; CDR3aa: CASSLMGGPNSYNEQFF
d_gene: .; v_gene: TRBV12-5; j_gene: TRBJ2-7; abundance: .; CDR3nt: TGTGCTAGTGGTTTGGTTGGCCCCTCCTACGAGCAGTACTTC; CDR3aa: CASGLVGPSYEQYF
d_gene: TRBD1; v_gene: TRBV7-9; j_gene: TRBJ2-1; abundance: once; CDR3nt: TGTGCCAGCAGCGTAGGGCAGGGGGCCTATGAGCAGTTCTTC; CDR3aa: CASSVGQGAYEQFF
d_gene: TRBD1; v_gene: TRBV6-6; j_gene: TRBJ1-2; abundance: .; CDR3nt: TGTGCCAGCAGCCGTGAGGGACAGGGTAACTATGGCTACACCTTC; CDR3aa: CASSREGQGNYGYTF
d_gene: .; v_gene: TRBV10-3; j_gene: TRBJ1-4; abundance: .; CDR3nt: TGTGCCATCAGTGACCCTGGGTCCAACCTTAATGAAAAACTGTTTTTT; CDR3aa: CAISDPGSNLNEKLFF
d_gene: TRBD2; v_gene: TRBV5-1; j_gene: TRBJ2-3; abundance: .; CDR3nt: TGCGCCAGCAGCTTGGTTCCTAGCGGGGGGGCCGGCACAGATACGCAGTATTTT; CDR3aa: CASSLVPSGGAGTDTQYF
d_gene: .; v_gene: TRBV11-3; j_gene: TRBJ2-2; abundance: .; CDR3nt: TGTGCCAGCAGCCCTGGGCAGGACGGGGAGCTGTTTTTT; CDR3aa: CASSPGQDGELFF
d_gene: .; v_gene: TRBV2; j_gene: TRBJ1-1; abundance: few; CDR3nt: TGTGCCAGCAGTGTACAGGGTCAAAACACTGAAGCTTTCTTT; CDR3aa: CASSVQGQNTEAFF
d_gene: .; v_gene: TRBV29-1; j_gene: TRBJ2-1; abundance: .; CDR3nt: TGCAGCGTTGAAGTAAATGAGCAGTTCTTC; CDR3aa: CSVEVNEQFF
d_gene: TRBD1; v_gene: TRBV6-2/TRBV6-3; j_gene: TRBJ2-1; abundance: .; CDR3nt: TGTGCCAGCAGTTCTGGACAGGGAAGCTACAATGAGCAGTTCTTC; CDR3aa: CASSSGQGSYNEQFF